A single sample is the source of the 31 T cell receptor beta chains below, sequenced in a study of OX40 agonist ivuxolimab in advanced cancers. Clones were sequenced by immunoSEQ multiplex PCR, and TCRdb holds only the in-frame ones, with some missing. Here the sample spans roughly 70,000 clones, approximately 80% being singletons. The sequencing used CD4+ or CD8+ T cells sorted from blood, collected in a trial of the OX40 agonist ivuxolimab. These receptors all come from an adult with an advanced solid tumor such as melanoma, head and neck, liver or kidney cancer.

The rearrangement links TRBV6-6 to TRBJ1-1; D not resolved. The CDR3 has 13 amino acids. From germline, CDR1 is MNHNY and CDR2 SVGAGI (reference sequence). V lost 2 bases and J lost 9, with 13 bases in between. As DNA, the CDR3 is TGTGCCAGCAGTTACGTTTGGGATGAGAAAGCTTTCTTT. Its protein product is CASSYVWDEKAFF.

V is TRBV5-6 and J is TRBJ1-1; D possibly corresponds to TRBD1 (5 bases). The CDR3 is 13 amino acids. The germline V and J ends were trimmed by 4 bases and 3 bases, with 10 bases remaining between them. Germline V gene lookup returns CDR1 SGHDT and CDR2 YYEEEE. The CDR3 is CASSLRVDTEAFF. DNA for the CDR3: TGTGCCAGCAGCCTCAGGGTGGACACTGAAGCTTTCTTT.

J is TRBJ2-7 and V is TRBV5-1; possibly TRBD1 for D (6 bases). The CDR3 has 15 amino acids. Trimming removed 0 bases from V and 5 bases from J, with 15 bases in between. Germline CDR1 reads SGHRS; CDR2 reads YFSETQ. CDR3 residues: CASSLGGQFRNEQYF. The CDR3 DNA follows: TGCGCCAGCAGCTTGGGCGGACAGTTTCGAAACGAGCAGTACTTC.

J is TRBJ2-3 and V is TRBV5-8, with 10 positions matching TRBD2. This CDR3 region has 18 residues. Trimming removed 0 bases from V and 2 bases from J; junction bases left unmatched: 9. Germline CDR1 reads SGHTS; CDR2 reads YDEGEE. The CDR3 spells CASSLGGSSGGITDTQYF. CDR3 bases: TGTGCCAGCAGCTTGGGAGGGAGTAGCGGGGGGATCACAGATACGCAGTATTTT.

This chain joins TRBV12-5 and TRBJ1-5; D possibly corresponds to TRBD1 (6 bases). This CDR3 region has 17 residues. In germline, CDR1 is LGHNT, CDR2 FRNRAP. Trimming shortened V by 0 bases and J by 3 bases, and 15 bases separated the two germline ends. DNA of the CDR3: TGTGCTAGTGGTTTGGTTATAAGGGGGGGGGCCAATCAGCCCCAGCATTTT. Its translation is CASGLVIRGGANQPQHF.

This clone occurred once. V is TRBV6-5 and J is TRBJ1-2; possibly TRBD1 for D (5 bases). The V gene lost 6 bases and the J gene lost 0 bases, with 14 bases spanning the gap. Germline V CDR1 and CDR2: MNHEY, SVGAGI. The length of the CDR3 is 15 residues. CDR3 sequence reads: CASRGSGYTNYGYTF. As DNA, the CDR3 is TGTGCCAGCAGGGGGTCAGGGTATACTAACTATGGCTACACCTTC.

This chain's CDR3 is CAWTRQLSPLHF. The CDR3 DNA reads as TGTGCCTGGACACGACAGCTTTCACCCCTCCACTTT. The chain links TRBV30 to TRBJ1-6, with D maybe TRBD1 (5 bases). The CDR3 extends over 12 amino acids. Trimming stripped 4 bases from V and 9 bases from J, with 10 bases between. CDR1 and CDR2 (germline): GTSNPN, SVGIG (reference sequence).

The rearrangement joins TRBV2 to TRBJ2-3; D is unclear. The CDR3 spans 10 residues. Germline V gene lookup returns CDR1 SNHLY and CDR2 FYNNEI. Trimming left V 5 bases short and J 10 bases short, with 7 bases between. The CDR3 region is CASSSWAQYF. The CDR3 region has the DNA TGTGCCAGCAGTTCATGGGCGCAGTATTTT.

In the case of this clone: The sample holds other DNA sequences that translate to the same CDR3. The V and J genes are TRBV19 and TRBJ2-3, with D perhaps matching TRBD1 or TRBD2 (5 bases each). CDR3 size: 15 residues. Germline-derived CDR1 and CDR2 are LNHDA and SQIVND (reference sequence). V was cut by 5 bases and J by 0 bases, with 12 bases left in between. The CDR3 loop reads CASSLPGTSTDTQYF. DNA of the CDR3: TGTGCCAGTAGTCTCCCGGGGACCAGCACAGATACGCAGTATTTT.

V gene TRBV11-1 combines with J gene TRBJ2-2; D is unclear. This CDR3 contains 15 residues. Germline V gene lookup returns CDR1 SGHAT and CDR2 FQDESV (reference sequence). The V end was cut by 3 bases, the J end by 0 bases, with 8 bases between. The CDR3: CASSFGVANTGELFF. CDR3 bases: TGTGCCAGCAGCTTTGGGGTAGCGAACACCGGGGAGCTGTTTTTT.

The rearrangement uses TRBV5-1 and TRBJ2-3; D is perhaps TRBD2 (7 bases). Germline V gene data show CDR1 as SGHRS and CDR2 as YFSETQ. CDR3 length: 15 amino acids. V lost 1 base and J lost 4, with 13 bases in between. CDR3 protein: CASSLRGGGSDTQYF. Here the CDR3 DNA reads TGCGCCAGCAGCTTGAGGGGGGGCGGGTCAGATACGCAGTATTTT.

The genes are TRBV7-8 and TRBJ2-3, with 12 bases identical to TRBD2. CDR1 SGHVS and CDR2 FQNEAQ come from the germline V gene. V was pared by 3 bases and J by 2 bases, with 3 bases of the junction left unmatched. The CDR3 is 16 amino acids. The CDR3 bases are TGTGCCAGCAGCTTCCGACTAGCGGGGGCCACAGATACGCAGTATTTT. Translated, it gives CASSFRLAGATDTQYF.

This clone was recorded only once. V and J are TRBV6-1 and TRBJ2-5, with D possibly TRBD2 on 6 matching bases. The DNA end favors TRBJ2-7, so the J call may be wrong. Germline V gives CDR1 MNHNS, CDR2 SASEGT. This CDR3 is built from 14 residues. CDR3 in amino acids: CASSASGLSYEQYF. The DNA of the CDR3 is TGTGCCAGCAGCGCGTCGGGACTCAGCTACGAGCAGTACTTC.

The chain has TRBV6-1 and TRBJ2-4; no definite D call. Germline CDR1 is MNHNS and CDR2 is SASEGT. Deletions cut 1 base from V and 6 bases from J, with 7 bases between. This CDR3 contains 13 residues. In DNA, the CDR3 is TGTGCCAGCAGTGAAGTCCGAGGAAACATTCAGTACTTC. This sequence encodes CASSEVRGNIQYF.

The chain links TRBV7-9 to TRBJ2-6, with 7 bases lining up with TRBD1. The CDR3 sequence is 16 residues long. CDR1 and CDR2 (germline): SEHNR, FQNEAQ (reference sequence). The V gene end was trimmed by 5 bases and the J gene end by 2 bases; junction bases not matched to a gene: 6. The CDR3: CASSRIQGAGANVLTF. The DNA for the CDR3 is TGTGCCAGCAGCCGAATCCAGGGGGCTGGGGCCAACGTCCTGACTTTC.

In this sample, this clone turned up once. The V call is TRBV5-1, the J call TRBJ1-1, with D unclear. The CDR3 totals 14 residues. From germline, CDR1 is SGHRS and CDR2 YFSETQ. The germline V and J ends were trimmed by 0 bases and 7 bases, with 13 bases remaining between them. CDR3 nucleotides: TGCGCCAGCAGCTTGGGCCAAGGCGCCAGTGAAGCTTTCTTT. This gives the protein CASSLGQGASEAFF.

This chain connects TRBV18 to TRBJ2-1; TRBD1 agrees at 7 bases. V shed 1 base and J 9 bases; nucleotides not matched to a gene: 3. This CDR3 is 13 amino acids long. CDR1 and CDR2 from the germline V gene are KGHSH and LQKENI. The CDR3 bases are TGTGCCAGCTCACCACTAAACAGGGGTGAGCAGTTCTTC. Amino acids: CASSPLNRGEQFF.

V is TRBV25-1 and J is TRBJ1-1; D is uncertain. The CDR3 length is 13 residues. Germline assignment: CDR1 MGHDK and CDR2 SYGVNS. Deletions cut 6 bases from V and 1 base from J, with 9 bases between. CDR3 in amino acids: CASRGIGNTEAFF. The CDR3 nucleotides are TGTGCCAGCAGGGGAATAGGGAACACTGAAGCTTTCTTT.

This chain uses TRBV7-2 with TRBJ2-7, with a possible D match to TRBD2 (6 bases). The CDR3 length is 15 residues. Between the trimmed V and J ends, which lost 5 bases and 2 bases, there was a span of 16 bases. The germline CDR1 and CDR2 sequences are SGHTA and FQGNSA. CDR3 coding DNA: TGTGCCAGCAGCACCCCCCAGTGGGGGGCCTACGAGCAGTACTTC. Translating gives CASSTPQWGAYEQYF.

A remark on this clone: Distinct nucleotide sequences in the sample also encode this CDR3. This sequence joins TRBV19 and TRBJ2-1; 12 bases fit TRBD2. Germline CDR1 reads LNHDA; CDR2 reads SQIVND (reference sequence). The CDR3 is made up of 18 amino acids. V gave up 3 bases and J gave up 0 bases; unmatched junction bases: 6. The CDR3 bases are TGTGCCAGTAGTATCCGACTAGCGGGGGCGAGCTCCTACAATGAGCAGTTCTTC. It encodes CASSIRLAGASSYNEQFF.

Sample share makes this clone medium-sized. This chain uses TRBV30 with TRBJ1-3; no reliable D call. Germline V CDR1 and CDR2: GTSNPN, SVGIG (reference sequence). This CDR3 is 14 amino acids long. Trimming cost V 5 bases and J 0 bases, with 11 bases left between them. CDR3 sequence (DNA): TGTGCCTGGGCTACTGGAGGCTCTGGAAACACCATATATTTT. It translates to CAWATGGSGNTIYF.

The chain links TRBV19 to TRBJ1-5; unclear D gene. This CDR3 spans 12 amino acids. The V and J ends lost 9 bases and 6 bases respectively, with 12 bases between them. Germline CDR1 is LNHDA and CDR2 is SQIVND (reference sequence). DNA of the CDR3: TGTGCCAGCATGAGGGTGGGTCAGCCCCAGCATTTT. It codes for CASMRVGQPQHF. Complete variable domain (other parts from reference TRBV19 and TRBJ1-5): DGGITQSPKYLFRKEGQNVTLSCEQNLNHDAMYWYRQDPGQGLRLIYYSQIVNDFQKGDIAEGYSVSREKKESFPLTVTSAQKNPTAFYLCASMRVGQPQHFGDGTRLSIL.

The V and J genes are TRBV2 and TRBJ1-2, with 11 bases fitting TRBD1. After removal of 6 bases from V and 8 bases from J, the junction contained 8 bases not matched to a gene. The CDR3 extends over 14 amino acids. The germline V gene has CDR1 SNHLY and CDR2 FYNNEI. The CDR3 nucleotides read TGTGCCAGCAGCCGGGACAGGGGGAGACGGGGCTACACCTTC. Encoded protein: CASSRDRGRRGYTF.

This clone was counted a few times. In the same sample, other DNA sequences code for this CDR3. The chain has TRBV5-6 and TRBJ1-5, with unresolved D. Germline V gives CDR1 SGHDT, CDR2 YYEEEE. V dropped 1 base and J dropped 4 bases, with 6 bases sitting between them. This CDR3 comprises 13 residues. Here the CDR3 DNA reads TGTGCCAGCAGCTTGAGTCTAAATCAGCCCCAGCATTTT. Translated: CASSLSLNQPQHF.

The J gene is TRBJ1-3, the V gene TRBV9; D might be TRBD1 (5 bases). Trimming took off 5 bases at V and 3 bases at J, with 15 bases between the two ends. CDR1 is SGDLS and CDR2 is YYNGEE in the germline V gene. The CDR3 spans 15 residues. In DNA form, the CDR3 reads TGTGCCAGCAGTGATTCAGGGTTCTTTGGAAACACCATATATTTT. Amino acids: CASSDSGFFGNTIYF.

J is TRBJ2-7 and V is TRBV6-1; 7 bases are a match to TRBD1. In germline, CDR1 is MNHNS, CDR2 SASEGT. The CDR3 totals 13 residues. The V segment lost 6 bases and the J segment 3 bases; nucleotides outside the gene matches: 5. The CDR3 is CASRTQGDYEQYF. CDR3 nucleotide sequence: TGTGCCAGCAGGACTCAGGGGGACTACGAGCAGTACTTC.

The count of this clone is one. The rearrangement links TRBV7-2 to TRBJ2-7, with TRBD1 identical over 7 bases. V gave up 3 bases and J gave up 2 bases; unmatched junction bases: 4. Per the germline V gene, CDR1 is SGHTA and CDR2 is FQGNSA. The CDR3 is 14 amino acids. CDR3 region: CASSFSGQAYEQYF. The CDR3 nucleotides read TGTGCCAGCAGCTTCAGTGGACAGGCCTACGAGCAGTACTTC.

This rearrangement joins TRBV21-1 to TRBJ2-7. TRBV21-1 is deemed a pseudogene. The CDR3 sequence is 10 residues long. The CDR3 region is CASGSYEQYF. CDR3 bases: TGTGCCAGCGGTTCCTACGAGCAGTACTTC.

J is TRBJ2-7 and V is TRBV16, with no clear D. The CDR3 extends over 12 amino acids. Trimming stripped 0 bases from V and 6 bases from J, with 6 bases between. The V gene's germline CDR1 is KGHSY and CDR2 FQNENV. CDR3 sequence reads: CASSQSRVEQYF. The CDR3 nucleotides read TGTGCCAGCAGCCAATCTAGGGTCGAGCAGTACTTC.

V and J are TRBV4-1 and TRBJ2-1, with 13 bases that match TRBD2. The CDR3 covers 16 residues. The germline gives CDR1 MGHRA, CDR2 YSYEKL. V dropped 1 base and J dropped 9; count of bases not matched to a gene: 6. The CDR3 coding sequence is TGCGCCAGCAGCCAAGTGACTAGCGGGGGGATTAGTGAGCAGTTCTTC. Its translation: CASSQVTSGGISEQFF.

The chain uses TRBV4-1 and TRBJ2-7, with TRBD2 matching 9 bases. J lost 2 bases, V lost 5 bases, and 13 bases had no gene match. This CDR3 is 17 amino acids long. CDR1 is MGHRA and CDR2 is YSYEKL in the germline V gene. In nucleotides, the CDR3 is TGCGCCAGCAGCGGACGGGTAAGGCTAGCGGGGACCTACGAGCAGTACTTC. Translation: CASSGRVRLAGTYEQYF.